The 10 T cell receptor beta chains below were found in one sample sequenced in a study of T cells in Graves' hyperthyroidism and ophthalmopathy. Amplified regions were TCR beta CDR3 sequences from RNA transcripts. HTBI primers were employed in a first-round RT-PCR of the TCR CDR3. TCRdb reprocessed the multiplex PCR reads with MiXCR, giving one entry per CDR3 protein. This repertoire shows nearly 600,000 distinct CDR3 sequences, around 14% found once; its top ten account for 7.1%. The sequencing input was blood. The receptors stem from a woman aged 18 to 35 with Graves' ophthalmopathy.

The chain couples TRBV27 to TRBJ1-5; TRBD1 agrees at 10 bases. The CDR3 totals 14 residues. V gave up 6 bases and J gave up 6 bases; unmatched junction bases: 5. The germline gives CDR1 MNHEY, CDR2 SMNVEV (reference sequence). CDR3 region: CASRMRTGGQPQHF. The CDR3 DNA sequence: TGTGCCAGCAGAATGCGGACAGGGGGTCAGCCCCAGCATTTT.

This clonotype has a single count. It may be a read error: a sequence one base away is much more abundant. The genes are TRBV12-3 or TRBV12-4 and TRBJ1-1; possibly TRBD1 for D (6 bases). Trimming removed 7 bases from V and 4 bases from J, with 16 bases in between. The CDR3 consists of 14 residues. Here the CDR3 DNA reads TGTGCCAGCATCACAGGGTTTGGGACCACTGAAGCTTTCTTT. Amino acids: CASITGFGTTEAFF.

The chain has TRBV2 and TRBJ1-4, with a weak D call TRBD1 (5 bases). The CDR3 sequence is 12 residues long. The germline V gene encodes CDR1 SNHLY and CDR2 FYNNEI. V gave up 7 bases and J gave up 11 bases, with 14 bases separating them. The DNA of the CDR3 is TGTGCCAGCACCGAACGACAGTGGAAACTGTTTTTT. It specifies CASTERQWKLFF.

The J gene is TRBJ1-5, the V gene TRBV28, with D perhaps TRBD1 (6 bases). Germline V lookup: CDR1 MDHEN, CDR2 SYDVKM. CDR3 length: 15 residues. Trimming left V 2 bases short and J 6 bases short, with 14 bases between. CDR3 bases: TGTGCCAGCAGTTTAGACCTTAAACAGGGTCAGCCCCAGCATTTT. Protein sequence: CASSLDLKQGQPQHF.

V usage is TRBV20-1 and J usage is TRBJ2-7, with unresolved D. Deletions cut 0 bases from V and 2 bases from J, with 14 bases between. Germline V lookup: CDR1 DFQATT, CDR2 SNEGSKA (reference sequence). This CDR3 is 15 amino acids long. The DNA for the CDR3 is TGCAGTGCTAGAGATTACGTAGTAGGCACCTACGAGCAGTACTTC. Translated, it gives CSARDYVVGTYEQYF.

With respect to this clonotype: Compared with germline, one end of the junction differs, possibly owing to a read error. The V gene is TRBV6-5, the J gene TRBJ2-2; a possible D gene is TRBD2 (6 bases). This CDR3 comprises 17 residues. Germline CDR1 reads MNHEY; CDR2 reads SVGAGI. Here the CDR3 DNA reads TGTGCCGGCAGTTCCCGGACTTTGCGGGAACGAACCGGGGAGCTGTTTTTT. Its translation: CAGSSRTLRERTGELFF.

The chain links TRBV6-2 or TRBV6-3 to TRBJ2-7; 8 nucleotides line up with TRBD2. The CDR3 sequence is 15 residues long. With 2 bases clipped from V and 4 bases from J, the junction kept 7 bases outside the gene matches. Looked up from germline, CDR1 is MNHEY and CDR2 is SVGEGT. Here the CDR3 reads CASSYGLAGRYEQYF. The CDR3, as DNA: TGTGCCAGCAGTTACGGCCTAGCGGGCCGGTACGAGCAGTACTTC.

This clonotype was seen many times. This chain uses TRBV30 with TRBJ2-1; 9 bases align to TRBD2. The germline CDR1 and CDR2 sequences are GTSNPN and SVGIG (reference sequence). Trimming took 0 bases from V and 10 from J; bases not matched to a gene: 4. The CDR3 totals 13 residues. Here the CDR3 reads CAWSVGSGREQFF. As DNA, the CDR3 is TGTGCCTGGAGTGTAGGAAGCGGGAGGGAGCAGTTCTTC.

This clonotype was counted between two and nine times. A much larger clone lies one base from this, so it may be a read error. CDR3 protein: CAGSLSGTSLPYNEQFF. DNA of the CDR3: TGTGCCGGCAGCTTGTCCGGGACTAGCCTCCCCTACAATGAGCAGTTCTTC. The chain couples TRBV7-2 to TRBJ2-1, with 9 bases lining up with TRBD2. The CDR3 runs 17 residues. The V gene's germline CDR1 is SGHTA and CDR2 FQGNSA.

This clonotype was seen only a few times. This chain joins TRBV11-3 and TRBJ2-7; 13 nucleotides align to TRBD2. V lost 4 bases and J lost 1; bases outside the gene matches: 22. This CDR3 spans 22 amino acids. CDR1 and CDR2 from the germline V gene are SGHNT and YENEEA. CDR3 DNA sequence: TGTGCCAGCAGCTCCCCGCTGGGGGGACTAGCGGGACCGTTCTCTAGATCCTACGAGCAGTACTTC. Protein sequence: CASSSPLGGLAGPFSRSYEQYF.